This note documents a single T cell receptor (beta chain) sequence. Its antigen is as yet unknown. The source of the sample is a study of healthy donors' naive CD4 and CD8 T cells. Study at large: All functional IMGT TCR alpha variants were covered by new primers. General study results and limits: Most V and J genes were reportedly biased between naive CD4+ and CD8+ cells.

V lost 0 bases, J lost 8 bases, and 13 bases stayed unmatched. There are 18 residues in the CDR3. Germline V lookup: CDR1 MNHEY, CDR2 SVGAGI. TCR libraries were built from approximately 490 ng of total RNA by linear amplification. TCRdb passed the reads through MiXCR, listing each CDR3 protein once. The sample has about 180,000 distinct CDR3 sequences, 65% to 75% seen once. The chain recombines TRBV6-5 with TRBJ2-1; 10 bases agree with TRBD2. The sequenced material came from naive CD4+ and CD8+ T cells sorted from blood, pooled from several donors. This receptor was taken from a pool of human donors in good health; the sample pools cells from several healthy donors. The CDR3 protein is CASSYSSGPGTSDHEQFF. CDR3 sequence (DNA): TGTGCCAGCAGTTACTCGAGTGGTCCAGGGACTAGCGACCATGAGCAGTTCTTC.